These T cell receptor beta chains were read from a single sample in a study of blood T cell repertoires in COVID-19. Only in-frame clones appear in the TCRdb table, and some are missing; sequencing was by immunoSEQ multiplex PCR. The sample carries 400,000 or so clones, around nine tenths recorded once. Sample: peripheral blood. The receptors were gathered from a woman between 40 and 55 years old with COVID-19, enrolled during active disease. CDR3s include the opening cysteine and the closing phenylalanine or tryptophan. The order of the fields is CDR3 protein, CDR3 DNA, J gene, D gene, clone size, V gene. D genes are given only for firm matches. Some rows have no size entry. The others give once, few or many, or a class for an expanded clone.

CASSVKLEAGYTF TGTGCCAGCAGTGTTAAACTGGAGGCGGGCTACACCTTC TRBJ1-2 . . TRBV2
CASSISGDYTEAFF TGTGCCAGTAGTATTTCCGGGGACTACACTGAAGCTTTCTTT TRBJ1-1 . few TRBV19
CASSPRQGESFYGYTF TGTGCCAGCAGCCCCAGACAGGGAGAAAGCTTCTATGGCTACACCTTC TRBJ1-2 TRBD1 . TRBV7-2
CASSGDTWTGNTEAFF TGTGCCAGCAGTGGAGATACATGGACAGGGAACACTGAAGCTTTCTTT TRBJ1-1 TRBD1 once TRBV6-1
CAWSRTGSQPQHF TGTGCCTGGAGTCGGACAGGGTCTCAGCCCCAGCATTTT TRBJ1-5 TRBD1 . TRBV30
CASSPRGGMNTEAFF TGTGCCAGCAGCCCTCGTGGAGGAATGAACACTGAAGCTTTCTTT TRBJ1-1 . . TRBV9
CASSETRGKLNTEAFF TGTGCCAGCAGTGAAACCCGGGGGAAGTTGAACACTGAAGCTTTCTTT TRBJ1-1 . . TRBV2
CVSSGGNSPLHF TGTGTCAGCAGTGGGGGCAATTCACCCCTCCACTTT TRBJ1-6 . . TRBV27
CASSEYVGQGETQYF TGTGCCAGCAGCGAGTACGTAGGGCAGGGGGAGACCCAGTACTTC TRBJ2-5 . . TRBV7-2
CAISAGTGDQPQHF TGTGCCATCAGTGCCGGGACAGGGGATCAGCCCCAGCATTTT TRBJ1-5 TRBD1 . TRBV10-3
CAILRTSNTGELFF TGTGCCATCCTTCGCACTTCGAACACCGGGGAGCTGTTTTTT TRBJ2-2 . . TRBV10-3
CASSVVTGMNTEAFF TGTGCCAGCAGCGTAGTAACAGGGATGAACACTGAAGCTTTCTTT TRBJ1-1 . . TRBV9
CASTGPGGFYEQYF TGTGCCAGTACCGGTCCAGGGGGGTTCTACGAGCAGTACTTC TRBJ2-7 . . TRBV28
CASRPSGTGDGYTF TGTGCCAGCAGGCCTTCCGGGACAGGGGATGGCTACACCTTC TRBJ1-2 TRBD1 . TRBV2
CGQGYQPQHF TGTGGACAGGGTTATCAGCCCCAGCATTTT TRBJ1-5 TRBD1 . TRBV10-3
CASSLRGGDDEQYF TGCGCCAGCAGCTTGAGGGGGGGCGACGACGAGCAGTACTTC TRBJ2-7 . once TRBV5-1
CASSEFLGSGSTGELFF TGTGCCAGCAGTGAATTCTTGGGATCAGGGTCGACCGGGGAGCTGTTTTTT TRBJ2-2 . once TRBV25-1
CASSLRTEYNSPLHF TGTGCCAGCAGCCTTAGGACAGAGTATAATTCACCCCTCCACTTT TRBJ1-6 . . TRBV13
CASSLVRLTNEKLFF TGCGCCAGCAGCCTCGTGAGGCTCACGAATGAAAAACTGTTTTTT TRBJ1-4 . . TRBV4-3
CASGGWDSPLHF TGTGCCAGCGGGGGCTGGGATTCACCCCTCCACTTT TRBJ1-6 . once TRBV12-3/TRBV12-4
CASSLSGEETQYF TGTGCCAGCAGCTTAAGCGGGGAAGAGACCCAGTACTTC TRBJ2-5 . . TRBV7-3
CASSFPGGRVHF TGTGCCAGCAGTTTCCCAGGGGGAAGAGTGCATTTT TRBJ1-5 TRBD1 . TRBV27
CASRRGANTGELFF TGTGCCAGCAGGCGGGGAGCGAACACCGGGGAGCTGTTTTTT TRBJ2-2 . . TRBV11-3
CASSLAGTASGSPLHF TGTGCCAGCAGCTTAGCCGGGACAGCCAGCGGTTCACCCCTCCACTTT TRBJ1-6 TRBD1 few TRBV7-2
CASSSTGAAVNSPLHF TGCGCCAGCAGCTCAACAGGGGCCGCCGTGAATTCACCCCTCCACTTT TRBJ1-6 TRBD1 . TRBV4-3
CAWSSGVNTEAFF TGTGCCTGGAGTAGCGGCGTGAACACTGAAGCTTTCTTT TRBJ1-1 . . TRBV30
CASSQFGQGSDNSPLHF TGTGCCAGCAGCCAATTTGGACAGGGGTCGGATAATTCACCCCTCCACTTT TRBJ1-6 TRBD1 . TRBV16
CASSQDTPSGRRIVGELFF TGCGCCAGCAGCCAAGATACGCCTAGCGGGAGGAGGATTGTCGGGGAGCTGTTTTTT TRBJ2-2 TRBD2 . TRBV4-3
CASSPPNSRQETQYF TGTGCCAGCTCACCACCGAACAGTAGACAAGAGACCCAGTACTTC TRBJ2-5 . . TRBV18
CASSLVGGEQFF TGTGCCAGCAGCTTAGTAGGAGGGGAGCAGTTCTTC TRBJ2-1 . . TRBV7-9
CASSQDPLAVSYNEQFF TGCGCCAGCAGCCAAGATCCCCTAGCTGTATCCTACAATGAGCAGTTCTTC TRBJ2-1 . . TRBV4-3
CASSLRGSGGTTDTQYF TGTGCCAGCAGCCTTAGGGGGAGCGGGGGGACCACAGATACGCAGTATTTT TRBJ2-3 TRBD2 . TRBV7-9
CASSFGGEPKLFF TGTGCCAGCAGTTTTGGCGGGGAACCAAAACTGTTTTTT TRBJ1-4 . . TRBV28
CASSKSTGSSYEQYF TGTGCCAGCAGTAAGTCGACAGGGAGCTCCTACGAGCAGTACTTC TRBJ2-7 TRBD1 . TRBV27
CASSYDSRIRPQHF TGTGCCAGCAGTTACGACAGTCGGATCAGGCCCCAGCATTTT TRBJ1-5 . . TRBV6-6
CASSYEVAGGKNTGELFF TGTGCCAGCAGTTACGAAGTTGCGGGCGGGAAGAACACCGGGGAGCTGTTTTTT TRBJ2-2 . . TRBV6-2/TRBV6-3
CATSTPGTTVFYEQYF TGTGCCACCAGCACCCCCGGGACTACCGTCTTCTACGAGCAGTACTTC TRBJ2-7 TRBD2 . TRBV15
CAISGGLSSYEQYF TGTGCCATCAGTGGGGGACTTAGCTCCTACGAGCAGTACTTC TRBJ2-7 . . TRBV10-3
CACDVDRKAFF TGTGCCTGTGACGTCGACAGGAAAGCTTTCTTT TRBJ1-1 . . TRBV30
CASSQGLNTEAFF TGTGCCAGCAGCCAAGGGCTGAACACTGAAGCTTTCTTT TRBJ1-1 . . TRBV16
CASSLEIGQGNSPLHF TGCGCCAGCAGCTTGGAAATCGGACAGGGTAATTCACCCCTCCACTTT TRBJ1-6 TRBD1 . TRBV5-1
CASRTLFQGAMNTEAFF TGCGCCAGCAGGACGCTCTTCCAGGGGGCAATGAACACTGAAGCTTTCTTT TRBJ1-1 TRBD1 once TRBV5-1
CASSPITGITIGTEAFF TGTGCCAGCAGTCCAATTACAGGGATAACTATAGGGACTGAAGCTTTCTTT TRBJ1-1 . . TRBV28